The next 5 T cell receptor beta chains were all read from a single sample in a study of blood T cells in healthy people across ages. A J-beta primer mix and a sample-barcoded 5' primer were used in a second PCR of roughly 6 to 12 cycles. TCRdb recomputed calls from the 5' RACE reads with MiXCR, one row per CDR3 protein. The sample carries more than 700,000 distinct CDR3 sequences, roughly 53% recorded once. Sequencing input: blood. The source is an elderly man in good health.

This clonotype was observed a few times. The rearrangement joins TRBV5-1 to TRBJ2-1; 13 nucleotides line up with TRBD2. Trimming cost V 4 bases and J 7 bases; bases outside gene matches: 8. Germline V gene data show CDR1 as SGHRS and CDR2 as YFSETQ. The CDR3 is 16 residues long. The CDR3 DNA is TGCGCCAGCAGCCGGACTAGCGGGAGTGGCAATAATGAGCAGTTCTTC. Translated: CASSRTSGSGNNEQFF. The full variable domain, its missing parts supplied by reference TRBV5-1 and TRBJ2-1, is KAGVTQTPRYLIKTRGQQVTLSCSPISGHRSVSWYQQTPGQGLQFLFEYFSETQRNKGNFPGRFSGRQFSNSRSEMNVSTLELGDSALYLCASSRTSGSGNNEQFFGPGTRLTVL.

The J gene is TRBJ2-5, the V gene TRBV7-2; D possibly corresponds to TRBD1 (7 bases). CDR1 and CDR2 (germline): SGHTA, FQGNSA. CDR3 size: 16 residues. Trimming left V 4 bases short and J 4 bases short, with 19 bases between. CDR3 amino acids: CASSSPKEGARETQYF. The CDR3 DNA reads TGTGCCAGCAGCTCCCCCAAGGAGGGGGCAAGAGAGACCCAGTACTTC.

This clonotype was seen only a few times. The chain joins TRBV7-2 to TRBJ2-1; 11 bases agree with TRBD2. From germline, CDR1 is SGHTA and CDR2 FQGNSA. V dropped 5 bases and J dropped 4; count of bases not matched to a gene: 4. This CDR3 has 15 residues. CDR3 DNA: TGTGCCAGCAGCCTCAGGACTAGCGGGTACAATGAGCAGTTCTTC. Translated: CASSLRTSGYNEQFF.

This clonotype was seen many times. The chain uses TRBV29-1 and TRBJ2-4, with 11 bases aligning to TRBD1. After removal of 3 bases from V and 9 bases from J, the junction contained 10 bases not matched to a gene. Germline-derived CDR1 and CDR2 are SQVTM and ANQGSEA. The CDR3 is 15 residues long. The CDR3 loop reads CSVEGTGGRYGIQYF. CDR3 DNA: TGCAGCGTTGAGGGGACAGGGGGTCGTTACGGCATTCAGTACTTC.

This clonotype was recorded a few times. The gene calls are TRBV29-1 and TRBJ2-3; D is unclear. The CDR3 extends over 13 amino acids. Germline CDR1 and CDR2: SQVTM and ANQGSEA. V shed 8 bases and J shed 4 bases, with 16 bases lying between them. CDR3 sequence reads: CSSLSQRADTQYF. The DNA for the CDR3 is TGCAGCTCCCTCTCCCAGCGCGCAGATACGCAGTATTTT.